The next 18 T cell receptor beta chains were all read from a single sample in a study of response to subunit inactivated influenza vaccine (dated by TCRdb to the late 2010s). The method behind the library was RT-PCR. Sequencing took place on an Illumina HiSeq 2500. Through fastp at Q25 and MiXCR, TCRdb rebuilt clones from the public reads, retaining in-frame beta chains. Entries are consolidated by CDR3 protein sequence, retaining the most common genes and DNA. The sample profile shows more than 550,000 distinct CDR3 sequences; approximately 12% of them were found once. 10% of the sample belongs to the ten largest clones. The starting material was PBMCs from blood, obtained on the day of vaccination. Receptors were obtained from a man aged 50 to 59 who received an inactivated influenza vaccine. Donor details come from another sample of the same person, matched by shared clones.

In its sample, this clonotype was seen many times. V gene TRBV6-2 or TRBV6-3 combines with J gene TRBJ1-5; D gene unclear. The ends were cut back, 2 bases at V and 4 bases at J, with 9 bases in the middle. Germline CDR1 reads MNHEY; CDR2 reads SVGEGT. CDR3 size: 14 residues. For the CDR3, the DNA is TGTGCCAGCAGTTACCCATCTACTAATCAGCCCCAGCATTTT. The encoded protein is CASSYPSTNQPQHF.

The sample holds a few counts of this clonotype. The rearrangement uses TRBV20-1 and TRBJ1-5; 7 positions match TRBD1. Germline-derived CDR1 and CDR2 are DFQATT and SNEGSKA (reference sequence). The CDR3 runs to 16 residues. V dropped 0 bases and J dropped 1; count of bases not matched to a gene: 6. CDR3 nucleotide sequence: TGCAGTGCTAGAGATACACTCAGGGGGAGCAATCAGCCCCAGCATTTT. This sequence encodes CSARDTLRGSNQPQHF.

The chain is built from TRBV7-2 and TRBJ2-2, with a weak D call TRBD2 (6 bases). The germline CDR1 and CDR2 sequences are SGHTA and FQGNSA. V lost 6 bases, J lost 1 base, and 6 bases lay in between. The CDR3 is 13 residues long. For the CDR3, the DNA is TGTGCCAGCAGGGAGGGGAACACCGGGGAGCTGTTTTTT. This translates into CASREGNTGELFF.

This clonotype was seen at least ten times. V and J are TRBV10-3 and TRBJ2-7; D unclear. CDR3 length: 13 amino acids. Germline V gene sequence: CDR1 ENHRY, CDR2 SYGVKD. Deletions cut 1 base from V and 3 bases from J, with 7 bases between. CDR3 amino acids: CAISEWANYEQYF. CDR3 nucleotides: TGTGCCATCAGTGAGTGGGCCAACTACGAGCAGTACTTC.

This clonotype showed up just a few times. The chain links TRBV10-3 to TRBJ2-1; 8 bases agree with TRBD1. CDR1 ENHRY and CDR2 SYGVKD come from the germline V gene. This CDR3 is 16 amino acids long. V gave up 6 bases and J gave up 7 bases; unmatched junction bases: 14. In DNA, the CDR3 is TGTGCCATCAGGGTCACAGGGGGTACCGGATTGAATGAGCAGTTCTTC. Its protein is CAIRVTGGTGLNEQFF.

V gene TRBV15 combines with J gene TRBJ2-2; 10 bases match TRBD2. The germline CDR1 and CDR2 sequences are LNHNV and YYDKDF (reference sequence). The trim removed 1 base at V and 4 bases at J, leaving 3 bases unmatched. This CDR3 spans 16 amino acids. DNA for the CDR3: TGTGCCACCAGCAGAGCTAGCGGGGGCCCCACCGGGGAGCTGTTTTTT. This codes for CATSRASGGPTGELFF.

CDR3 nucleotides: TGTGCCACCAGCAGAGACAGGCAGCCCCAGCATTTT. Its translation: CATSRDRQPQHF. The rearrangement joins TRBV15 to TRBJ1-5; the D is unclear. Germline CDR1 LNHNV, CDR2 YYDKDF (reference sequence). The V gene lost 0 bases and the J gene lost 7 bases, with 4 bases spanning the gap. This CDR3 spans 12 amino acids.

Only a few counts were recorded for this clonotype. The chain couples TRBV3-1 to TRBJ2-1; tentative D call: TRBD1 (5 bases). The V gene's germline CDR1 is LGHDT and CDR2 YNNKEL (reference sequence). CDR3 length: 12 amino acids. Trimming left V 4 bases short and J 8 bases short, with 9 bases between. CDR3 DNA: TGTGCCAGCAGCCCCCCAGGGTATGAGCAGTTCTTC. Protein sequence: CASSPPGYEQFF.

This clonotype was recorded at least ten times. DNA for the CDR3: TGTGCCAGCAGTTTGGGGGGTAGATTCTACGAGCAGTACTTC. The encoded protein is CASSLGGRFYEQYF. The chain couples TRBV12-3 or TRBV12-4 to TRBJ2-7; a possible D gene is TRBD2 (6 bases). The V gene lost 3 bases and the J gene lost 3 bases, with 12 bases spanning the gap. The CDR3 length is 14 residues.

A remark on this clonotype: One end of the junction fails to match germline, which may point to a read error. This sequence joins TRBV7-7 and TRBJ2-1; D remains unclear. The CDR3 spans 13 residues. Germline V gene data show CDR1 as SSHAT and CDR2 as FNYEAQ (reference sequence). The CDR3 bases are TGTGCTAGCAGCTTCCACAGCAGAAATGAGCAGTTCTTC. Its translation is CASSFHSRNEQFF.

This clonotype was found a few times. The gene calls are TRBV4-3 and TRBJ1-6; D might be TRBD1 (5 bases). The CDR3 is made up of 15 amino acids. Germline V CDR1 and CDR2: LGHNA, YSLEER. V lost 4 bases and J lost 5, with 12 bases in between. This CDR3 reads CASSRRDGDNSPLHF. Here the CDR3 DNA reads TGCGCCAGCAGCCGACGGGACGGTGATAATTCACCCCTCCACTTT.

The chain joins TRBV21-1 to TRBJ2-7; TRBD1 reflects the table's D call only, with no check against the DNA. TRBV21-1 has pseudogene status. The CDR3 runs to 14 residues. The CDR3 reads CASRGRGRRNEQYF. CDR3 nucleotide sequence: TGTGCCAGCAGGGGCAGGGGGCGCCGCAACGAGCAGTACTTC.

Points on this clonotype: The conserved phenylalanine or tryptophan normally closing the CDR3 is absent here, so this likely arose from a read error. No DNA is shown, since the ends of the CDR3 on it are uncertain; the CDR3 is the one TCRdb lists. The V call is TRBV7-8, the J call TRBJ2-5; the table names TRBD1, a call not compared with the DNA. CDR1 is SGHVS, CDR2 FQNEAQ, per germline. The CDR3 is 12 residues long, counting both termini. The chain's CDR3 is CASSLVLQGIFV.

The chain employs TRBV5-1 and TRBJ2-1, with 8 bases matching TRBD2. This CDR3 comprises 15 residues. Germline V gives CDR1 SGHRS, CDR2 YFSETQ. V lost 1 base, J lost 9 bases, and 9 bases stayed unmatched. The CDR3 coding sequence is TGCGCCAGCAGCTTGCTAGCGGGTGGCAGGGTTGAGCAGTTCTTC. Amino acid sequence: CASSLLAGGRVEQFF.

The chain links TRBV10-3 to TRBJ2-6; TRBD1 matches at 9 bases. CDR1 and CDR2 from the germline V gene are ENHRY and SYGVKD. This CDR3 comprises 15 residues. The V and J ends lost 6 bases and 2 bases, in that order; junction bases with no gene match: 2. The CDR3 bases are TGTGCCATCAGAGGGACAGGGACTGGGGCCAACGTCCTGACTTTC. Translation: CAIRGTGTGANVLTF.

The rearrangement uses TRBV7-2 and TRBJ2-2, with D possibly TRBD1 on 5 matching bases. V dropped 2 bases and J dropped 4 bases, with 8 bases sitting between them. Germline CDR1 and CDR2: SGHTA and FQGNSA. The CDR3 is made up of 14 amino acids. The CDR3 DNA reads TGTGCCAGCAGCTTATTCAGGGTCACCGGGGAGCTGTTTTTT. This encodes CASSLFRVTGELFF.

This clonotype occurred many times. In nucleotides, the CDR3 is TGTGCCAGCCCGTCGGGTACCAAACAAGAGACCCAGTACTTC. Translation gives CASPSGTKQETQYF. The gene calls are TRBV2 and TRBJ2-5; D ambiguous. The V and J ends lost 8 bases and 2 bases respectively, with 15 bases between them. This CDR3 comprises 14 residues. Germline V CDR1 and CDR2: SNHLY, FYNNEI.

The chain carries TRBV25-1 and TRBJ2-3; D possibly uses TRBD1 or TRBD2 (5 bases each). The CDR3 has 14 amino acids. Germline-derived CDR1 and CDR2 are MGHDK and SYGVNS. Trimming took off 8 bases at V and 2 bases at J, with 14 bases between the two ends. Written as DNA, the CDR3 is TGTGCCAGCCTTGGGACGGTATACACAGATACGCAGTATTTT. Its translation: CASLGTVYTDTQYF.